The rows below give T cell receptor beta chains drawn from one sample of a study of CD8+CD57+ T cells in acquired aplastic anemia. TCRdb reprocessed the reads via MiXCR and lists one record per CDR3 protein. Among 150,000 to 200,000 distinct CDR3 sequences listed, approximately 52% were seen once. The specimen was sorted CD4+, CD8+, or CD8+CD57+ T cells (not recorded which) from PBMCs. The receptors here all came from a human donor with aplastic anemia. Both conserved end residues are part of each CDR3. A D gene is named only where the DNA matches it firmly. A clone size is listed for some rows: how often the clone was seen (once, few, many), or a class if it is expanded.

TRBV19	TRBJ2-4	NA	NA	TGTGCCAGTAGTGGGGGGAACGGCGCCGGGTCCAAAAACATTCAGTACTTC	CASSGGNGAGSKNIQYF
TRBV3-1	TRBJ2-2	NA	many	TGTGCCAGCAGCCACGAGCTAGTTCGCACCGGGGAGCTGTTTTTT	CASSHELVRTGELFF
TRBV19	TRBJ2-3	TRBD2	many	TGTGCCAGTAGTATAGAGGGGACTAGCGGGAGTGCAGATACGCAGTATTTT	CASSIEGTSGSADTQYF
TRBV19	TRBJ2-7	NA	NA	TGTGCCAGTAGTGGAAGGGACCACTCCTACGAGCAGTACTTC	CASSGRDHSYEQYF
TRBV20-1	TRBJ2-4	TRBD1	NA	TGCAGTGCTTGTGACAGGGGAGACAAAAACATTCAGTACTTC	CSACDRGDKNIQYF
TRBV20-1	TRBJ2-1	NA	NA	TGCAGTGCTAGAAGAGTCCAAGGGGGGTACAATGAGCAGTTCTTC	CSARRVQGGYNEQFF
TRBV29-1	TRBJ2-1	NA	many	TGCAGCGTTTGGGATAATGAGCAGTTCTTC	CSVWDNEQFF
TRBV19	TRBJ2-7	NA	many	TGTGCCAGTAGTACCTGGCCGGGACAAGCCTACGAGCAGTACTTC	CASSTWPGQAYEQYF
TRBV7-2	TRBJ2-3	TRBD2	NA	TGTGCCAGCAGCCTCCTGGGCGGGGGGGCGGCAGATACGCAGTATTTT	CASSLLGGGAADTQYF
TRBV7-8	TRBJ1-5	NA	once	TGTGCCAGCAGCTTACGTCGGATAAGCAATCAGCCCCAGCATTTT	CASSLRRISNQPQHF
TRBV7-3	TRBJ2-7	TRBD2	NA	TGTGCCAGCAGCCCTAGTTTAGCGGGCCCTCGGGAGCAGTACTTC	CASSPSLAGPREQYF
TRBV7-9	TRBJ2-7	NA	NA	TGTGCCAGCAGACTGACAGGCTCCTACGAGCAGTACTTC	CASRLTGSYEQYF
TRBV6-6	TRBJ2-5	NA	NA	TGTGCCGCCAGGTTAGACTGGACCCAGTGCTTC	CAARLDWTQCF
TRBV15	TRBJ1-1	NA	NA	TGTGCCAGCAGCGTCGGGGGAGGCACTGAAGCTTTCTTT	CASSVGGGTEAFF
TRBV24-1	TRBJ1-2	TRBD1	NA	TGTGCCACCAGTGACCGGGACAGGGGCAATGGCTACACCTTC	CATSDRDRGNGYTF
TRBV9	TRBJ2-3	TRBD2	NA	TGTGCCAGCAGCGTAGGATCTAGCGGGGGGCGCGATACGCAGTATTTT	CASSVGSSGGRDTQYF
TRBV20-1	TRBJ1-5	NA	NA	TGCAGTGCTAGATCTGGCGGCCGGCCGCAGCATTTT	CSARSGGRPQHF
TRBV5-1	TRBJ1-5	NA	once	TGCGCCAGCAGCTTGGGACAGGACGGTCAGCCCCAGCATTTT	CASSLGQDGQPQHF
TRBV6-1	TRBJ1-2	TRBD1	NA	TGTGCCAGCAGACCGGGACAGGACTATGGCTACACCTTC	CASRPGQDYGYTF
TRBV6-6	TRBJ1-5	TRBD1	many	TGTGCCACCGACGACAGGGATCAGCCCCAGCATTTT	CATDDRDQPQHF
TRBV7-6	TRBJ2-1	NA	many	TGTGCCAGCAGCTTAGCGGGAGAGACAAAGCAGTTCTTC	CASSLAGETKQFF
TRBV20-1	TRBJ2-7	NA	NA	TGCAGTGCTAGAGATTGGAAGGGCTACGAGCAGTACTTC	CSARDWKGYEQYF
TRBV20-1	TRBJ1-1	NA	once	TGCAGTGCTAGACCATCTGAAAACACTGAAGCTTTCTTT	CSARPSENTEAFF
TRBV7-2	TRBJ2-4	NA	many	TGTGCCAGCACATCTGGGAACATTCAGTACTTC	CASTSGNIQYF
TRBV20-1	TRBJ1-6	NA	few	TGCAGTGCCCGACACAGACGTCAGATTTGGTGTTCACCCCTCCACTTT	CSARHRRQIWCSPLHF
TRBV7-9	TRBJ1-6	NA	many	TGTGCCAGCAGCCGACAGGCCGACGGTTCACCCCTCCACTTT	CASSRQADGSPLHF
TRBV6-2/TRBV6-3	TRBJ2-5	NA	many	TGTGCCAGCAGTTACTCGTCACAGTGGGCCCAGTACTTC	CASSYSSQWAQYF
TRBV6-1	TRBJ2-3	TRBD2	few	TGTGCCAGCAGTGAAACTAGCGGAGGCACAGATACGCAGTATTTT	CASSETSGGTDTQYF
TRBV7-8	TRBJ1-1	NA	NA	TGTGCCAGCAGCTTAGGGGGAATTTGGACTGAAGCTTTCTTT	CASSLGGIWTEAFF
TRBV2	TRBJ2-1	NA	NA	TGTGCCAGCGTAATTGACTTTCAGAAGTCCTACAGTGAGCAGTTCTTC	CASVIDFQKSYSEQFF
TRBV7-9	TRBJ2-7	NA	NA	TGTGCCAGCAGGCAGGGGAACTCCTACGAGCAGTACTTC	CASRQGNSYEQYF
TRBV29-1	TRBJ2-5	NA	NA	TGCAGCGTTCTTAACCAGGGCGGCACGGCGTACTTC	CSVLNQGGTAYF
TRBV25-1	TRBJ2-5	TRBD2	NA	TGTGCCAGCAGTGAATATAGGACTAGCGGGAGGGCGGAGACCCAGTACTTC	CASSEYRTSGRAETQYF
TRBV7-2	TRBJ1-2	NA	many	TGTGCCAGCAGCCGAGGGATAGGCGACTATGGCTACACCTTC	CASSRGIGDYGYTF
TRBV19	TRBJ1-5	NA	many	TGTGCCAGTAGTATAGGGGCTGGCGGAGGCAATCAGCCCCAGCATTTT	CASSIGAGGGNQPQHF